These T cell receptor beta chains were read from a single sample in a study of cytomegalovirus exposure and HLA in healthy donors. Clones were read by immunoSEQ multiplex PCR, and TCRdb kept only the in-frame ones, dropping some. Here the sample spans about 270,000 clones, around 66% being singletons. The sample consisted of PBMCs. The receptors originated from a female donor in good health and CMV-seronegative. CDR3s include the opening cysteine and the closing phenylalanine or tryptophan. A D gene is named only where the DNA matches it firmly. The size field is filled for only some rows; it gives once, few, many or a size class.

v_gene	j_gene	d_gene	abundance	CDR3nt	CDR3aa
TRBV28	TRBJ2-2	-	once	TGTGCCAGCAGGCTAACAGGGAAGGGCACCGGGGAGCTGTTTTTT	CASRLTGKGTGELFF
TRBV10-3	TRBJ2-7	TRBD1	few	TGTGCCATCAGAGGACAGGGCTTGGCCTACGAGCAGTACTTC	CAIRGQGLAYEQYF
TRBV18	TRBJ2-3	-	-	TGTGCCAGCTCACCACCCCAGGAAACAGATACGCAGTATTTT	CASSPPQETDTQYF
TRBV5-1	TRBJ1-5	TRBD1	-	TGCGCCAGCAGCTTGGCCGGGACAGGGCATCAGCCCCAGCATTTT	CASSLAGTGHQPQHF
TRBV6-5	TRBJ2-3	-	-	TGTGCCAGCAGTTACCAAGCGGGCACAGATACGCAGTATTTT	CASSYQAGTDTQYF
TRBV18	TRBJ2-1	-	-	TGTGCCAGCTCACCAATAGGAGGGCCGTTGAATGAGCAGTTCTTC	CASSPIGGPLNEQFF
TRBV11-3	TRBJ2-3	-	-	TGTGCCAGCAGCTTAATGTCCGCAGATACGCAGTATTTT	CASSLMSADTQYF
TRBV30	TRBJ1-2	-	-	TGTGGTGCTCAGAACTATGGCTACACCTTC	CGAQNYGYTF
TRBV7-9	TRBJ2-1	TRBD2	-	TGTGCCAGCAGGCCCGTCGGGGGGGCCGGAAGGGATGAGCAGTTCTTC	CASRPVGGAGRDEQFF
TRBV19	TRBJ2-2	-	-	TGTGCCAGTAGTATTCCCGCCGGGGAGCTGTTTTTT	CASSIPAGELFF
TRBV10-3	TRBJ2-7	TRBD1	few	TGTGCCATCAGAGGGGACAGGGGAGACTACGAGCAGTACTTC	CAIRGDRGDYEQYF
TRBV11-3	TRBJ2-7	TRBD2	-	TGTGCCAGCAGCTTGGGGGGAGGGACGGGAGGCGAGCAGTACTTC	CASSLGGGTGGEQYF
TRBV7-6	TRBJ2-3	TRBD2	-	TGTGCCAGCAGCTTACGAGCGGGAGCAGATACGCAGTATTTT	CASSLRAGADTQYF
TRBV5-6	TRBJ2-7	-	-	TGTGCCAGCAGCTTTACAGGGCTCACCCCCTACGAGCAGTACTTC	CASSFTGLTPYEQYF
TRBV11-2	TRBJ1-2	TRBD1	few	TGTGCCAGCAGCCCGAGATCTGGGGCCAGGGGGAAGGAGAACTATGGCTACACCTTC	CASSPRSGARGKENYGYTF
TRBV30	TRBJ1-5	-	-	TGTGCCTGGAGTGACAGATCTAGCAATCAGCCCCAGCATTTT	CAWSDRSSNQPQHF
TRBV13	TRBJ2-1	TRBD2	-	TGTGCCAGCAGCTTAGTAAAACTAGCGGGAGCCTCCAATGAGCAGTTCTTC	CASSLVKLAGASNEQFF
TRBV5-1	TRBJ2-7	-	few	TGCGCCAGCAGCCGGGACTTCCCCTACGAGCAGTACTTC	CASSRDFPYEQYF
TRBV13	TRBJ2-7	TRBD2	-	TGTGCCAGCAGCTTGGGAGGGAGCTCCTACGAGCAGTACTTC	CASSLGGSSYEQYF
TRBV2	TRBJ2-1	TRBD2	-	TGTGCCAGCAGTACTACTAGCGACTATGAGCAGTTCTTC	CASSTTSDYEQFF
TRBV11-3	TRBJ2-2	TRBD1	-	TGTGCCAGTGGATGGGACAGGGCTAACGGGGAGCTGTTTTTT	CASGWDRANGELFF